This TCR beta chain was sequenced in a study of cytomegalovirus exposure and HLA in healthy donors. With 5 bases removed from V and 0 bases from J, the gap between germline ends came to 21 bases. The CDR3 consists of 18 residues. Germline V gene lookup returns CDR1 KGHSH and CDR2 LQKENI. Produced via immunoSEQ multiplex PCR; TCRdb's table is partial and in-frame only. The profile shows 150,000 to 200,000 clones, around 85% of them singletons. This chain links TRBV18 with TRBJ2-3; D may be TRBD2 (6 bases). The sequence was collected from a man aged 18-30 years in good health and CMV-seropositive. Sequencing used PBMCs. DNA for the CDR3: TGTGCCAGCTCATTCCGCGGGACTCGACGCGCTAGCACAGATACGCAGTATTTT. It encodes CASSFRGTRRASTDTQYF.